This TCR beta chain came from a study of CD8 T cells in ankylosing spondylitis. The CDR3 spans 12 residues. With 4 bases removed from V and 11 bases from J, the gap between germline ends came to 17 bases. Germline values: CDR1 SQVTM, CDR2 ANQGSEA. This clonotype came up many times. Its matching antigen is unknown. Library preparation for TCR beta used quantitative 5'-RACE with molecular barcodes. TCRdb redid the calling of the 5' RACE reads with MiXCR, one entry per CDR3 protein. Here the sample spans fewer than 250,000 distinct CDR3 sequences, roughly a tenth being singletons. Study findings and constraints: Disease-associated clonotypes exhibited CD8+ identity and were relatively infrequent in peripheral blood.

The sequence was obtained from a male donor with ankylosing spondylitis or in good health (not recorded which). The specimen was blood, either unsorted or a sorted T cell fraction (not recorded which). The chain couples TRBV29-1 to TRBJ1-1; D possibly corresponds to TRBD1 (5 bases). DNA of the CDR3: TGCAGCGTTGTGGACACGCGATGGGACGCTTTCTTT. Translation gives CSVVDTRWDAFF.